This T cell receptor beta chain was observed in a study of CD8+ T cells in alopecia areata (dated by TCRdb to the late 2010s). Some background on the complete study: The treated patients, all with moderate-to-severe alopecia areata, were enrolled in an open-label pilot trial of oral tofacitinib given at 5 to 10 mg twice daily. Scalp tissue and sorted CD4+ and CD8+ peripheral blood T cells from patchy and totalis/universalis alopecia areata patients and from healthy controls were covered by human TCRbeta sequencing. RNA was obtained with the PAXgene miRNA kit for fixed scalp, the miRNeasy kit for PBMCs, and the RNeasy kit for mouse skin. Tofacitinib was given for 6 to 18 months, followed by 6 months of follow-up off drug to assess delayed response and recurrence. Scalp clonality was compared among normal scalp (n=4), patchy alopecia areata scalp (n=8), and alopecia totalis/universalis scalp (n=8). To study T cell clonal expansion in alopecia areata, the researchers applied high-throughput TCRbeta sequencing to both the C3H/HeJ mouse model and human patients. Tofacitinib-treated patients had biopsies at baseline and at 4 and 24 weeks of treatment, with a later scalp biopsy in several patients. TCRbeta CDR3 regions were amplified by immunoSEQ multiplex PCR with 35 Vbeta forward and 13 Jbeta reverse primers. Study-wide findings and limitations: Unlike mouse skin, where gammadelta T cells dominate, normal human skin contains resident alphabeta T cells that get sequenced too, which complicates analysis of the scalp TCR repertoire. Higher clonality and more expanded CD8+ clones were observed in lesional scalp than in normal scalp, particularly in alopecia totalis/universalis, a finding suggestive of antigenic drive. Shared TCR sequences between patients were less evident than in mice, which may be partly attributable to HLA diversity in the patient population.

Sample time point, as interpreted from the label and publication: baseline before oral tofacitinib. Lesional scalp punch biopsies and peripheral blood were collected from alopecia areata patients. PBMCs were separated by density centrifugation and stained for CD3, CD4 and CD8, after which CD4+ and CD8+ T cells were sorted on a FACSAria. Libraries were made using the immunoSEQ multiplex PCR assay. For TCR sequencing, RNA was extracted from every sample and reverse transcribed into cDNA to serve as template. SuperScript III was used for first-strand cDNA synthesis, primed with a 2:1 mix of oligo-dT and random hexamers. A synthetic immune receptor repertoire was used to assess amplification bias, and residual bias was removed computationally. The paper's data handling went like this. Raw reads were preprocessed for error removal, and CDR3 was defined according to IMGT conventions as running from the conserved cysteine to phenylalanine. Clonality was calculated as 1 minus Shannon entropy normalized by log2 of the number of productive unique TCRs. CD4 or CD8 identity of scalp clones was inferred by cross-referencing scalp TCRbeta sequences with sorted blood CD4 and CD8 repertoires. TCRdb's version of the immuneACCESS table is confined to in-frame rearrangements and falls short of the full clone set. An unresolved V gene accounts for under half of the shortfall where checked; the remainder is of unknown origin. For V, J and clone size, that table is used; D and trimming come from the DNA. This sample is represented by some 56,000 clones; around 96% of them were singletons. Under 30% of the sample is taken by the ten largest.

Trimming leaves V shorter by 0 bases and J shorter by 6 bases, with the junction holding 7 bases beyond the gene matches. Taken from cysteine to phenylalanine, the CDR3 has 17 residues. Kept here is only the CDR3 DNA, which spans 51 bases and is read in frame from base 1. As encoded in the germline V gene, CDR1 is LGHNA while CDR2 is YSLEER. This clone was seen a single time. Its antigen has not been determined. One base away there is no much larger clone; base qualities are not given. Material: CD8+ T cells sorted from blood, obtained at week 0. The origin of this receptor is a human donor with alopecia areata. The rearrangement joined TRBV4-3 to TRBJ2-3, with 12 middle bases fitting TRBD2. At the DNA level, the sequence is TGCGCCAGCAGCCAAGATTGGCTAGCGGGGGGGATCGATACGCAGTATTTT. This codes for CASSQDWLAGGIDTQYF.